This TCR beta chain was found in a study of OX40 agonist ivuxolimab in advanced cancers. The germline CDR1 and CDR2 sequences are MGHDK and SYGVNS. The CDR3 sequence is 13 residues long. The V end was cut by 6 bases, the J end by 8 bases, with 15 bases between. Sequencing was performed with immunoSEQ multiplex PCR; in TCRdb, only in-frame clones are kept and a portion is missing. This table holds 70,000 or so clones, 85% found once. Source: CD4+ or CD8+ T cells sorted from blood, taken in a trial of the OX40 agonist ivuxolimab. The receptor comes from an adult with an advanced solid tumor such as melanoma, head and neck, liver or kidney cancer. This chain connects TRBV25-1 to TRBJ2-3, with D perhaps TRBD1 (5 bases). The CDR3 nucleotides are TGTGCCAGCAGCGAAAGGGGTGCAGGTACGCAGTATTTT. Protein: CASSERGAGTQYF.